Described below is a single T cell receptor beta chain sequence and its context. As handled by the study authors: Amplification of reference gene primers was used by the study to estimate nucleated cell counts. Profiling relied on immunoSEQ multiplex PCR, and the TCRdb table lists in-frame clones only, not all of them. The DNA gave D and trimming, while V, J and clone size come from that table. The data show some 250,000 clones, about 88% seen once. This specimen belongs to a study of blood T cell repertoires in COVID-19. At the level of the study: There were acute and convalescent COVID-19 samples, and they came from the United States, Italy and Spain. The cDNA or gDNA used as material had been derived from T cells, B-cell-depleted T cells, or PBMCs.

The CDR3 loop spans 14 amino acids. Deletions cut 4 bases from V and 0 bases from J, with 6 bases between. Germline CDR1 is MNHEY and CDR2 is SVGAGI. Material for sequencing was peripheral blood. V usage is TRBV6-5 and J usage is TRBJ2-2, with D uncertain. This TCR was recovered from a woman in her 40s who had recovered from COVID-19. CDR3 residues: CASSFQANTGELFF. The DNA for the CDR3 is TGTGCCAGCAGTTTCCAGGCGAACACCGGGGAGCTGTTTTTT.